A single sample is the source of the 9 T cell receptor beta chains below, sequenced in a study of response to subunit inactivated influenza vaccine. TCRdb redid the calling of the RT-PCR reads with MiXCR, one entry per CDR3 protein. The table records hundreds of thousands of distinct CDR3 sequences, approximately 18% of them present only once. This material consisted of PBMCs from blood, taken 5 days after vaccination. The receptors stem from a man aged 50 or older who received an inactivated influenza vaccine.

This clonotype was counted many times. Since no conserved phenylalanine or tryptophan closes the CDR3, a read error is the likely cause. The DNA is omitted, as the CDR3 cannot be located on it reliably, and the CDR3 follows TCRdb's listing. CDR3 amino acids: CSAGGHLFTL. This chain connects TRBV29-1 to TRBJ2-7; the table assigns TRBD1, which was not confirmed against the DNA. Looked up from germline, CDR1 is SQVTM and CDR2 is ANQGSEA. The CDR3 region is 10 residues in length, termini included.

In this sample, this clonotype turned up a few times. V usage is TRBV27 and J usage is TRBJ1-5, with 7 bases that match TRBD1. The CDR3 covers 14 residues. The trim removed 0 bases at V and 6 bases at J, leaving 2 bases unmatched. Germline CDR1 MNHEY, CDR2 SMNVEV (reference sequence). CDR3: CASSLSRGGQPQHF. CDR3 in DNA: TGTGCCAGCAGTTTATCCAGGGGGGGTCAGCCCCAGCATTTT.

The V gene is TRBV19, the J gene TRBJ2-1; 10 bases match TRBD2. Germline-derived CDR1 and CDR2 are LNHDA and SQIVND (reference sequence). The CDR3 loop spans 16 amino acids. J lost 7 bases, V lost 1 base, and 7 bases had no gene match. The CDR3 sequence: CASSIAPAGGPNEQFF. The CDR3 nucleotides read TGTGCCAGTAGTATAGCTCCAGCGGGAGGGCCTAATGAGCAGTTCTTC. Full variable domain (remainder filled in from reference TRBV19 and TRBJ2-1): DGGITQSPKYLFRKEGQNVTLSCEQNLNHDAMYWYRQDPGQGLRLIYYSQIVNDFQKGDIAEGYSVSREKKESFPLTVTSAQKNPTAFYLCASSIAPAGGPNEQFFGPGTRLTVL.

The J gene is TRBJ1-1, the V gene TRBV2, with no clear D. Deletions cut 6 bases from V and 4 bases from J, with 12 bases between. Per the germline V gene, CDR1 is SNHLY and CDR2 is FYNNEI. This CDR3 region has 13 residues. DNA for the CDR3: TGTGCCAGCAGAAACCGGGTTACCACTGAAGCTTTCTTT. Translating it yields CASRNRVTTEAFF.

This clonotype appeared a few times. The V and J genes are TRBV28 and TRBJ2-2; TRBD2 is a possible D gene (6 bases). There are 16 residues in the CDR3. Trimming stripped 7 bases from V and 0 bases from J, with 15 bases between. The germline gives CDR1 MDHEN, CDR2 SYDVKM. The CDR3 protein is CASMGLSGPNTGELFF. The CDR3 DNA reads TGTGCCAGCATGGGCCTTAGCGGACCGAACACCGGGGAGCTGTTTTTT.

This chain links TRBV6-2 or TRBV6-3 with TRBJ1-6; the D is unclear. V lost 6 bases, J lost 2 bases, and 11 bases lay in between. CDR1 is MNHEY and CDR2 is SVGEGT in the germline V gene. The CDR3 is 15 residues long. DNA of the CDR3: TGTGCCAGCAGAAGACTAGGTGCCTATAATTCACCCCTCCACTTT. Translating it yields CASRRLGAYNSPLHF.

As DNA, the CDR3 is TGTGCCACCAGTGATTTTATCGGGGAGCTGTTTTTT. It specifies CATSDFIGELFF. The chain recombines TRBV24-1 with TRBJ2-2; D uncertain. The CDR3 is 12 amino acids. Trimming removed 1 base at V and 7 bases at J, with 3 bases between. CDR1 and CDR2 from the germline V gene are KGHDR and SFDVKD.

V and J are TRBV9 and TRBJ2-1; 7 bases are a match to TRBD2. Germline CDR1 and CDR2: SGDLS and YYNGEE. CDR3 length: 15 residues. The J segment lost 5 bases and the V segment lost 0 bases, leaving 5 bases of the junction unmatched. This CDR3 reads CASSVGLAADNEQFF. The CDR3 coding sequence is TGTGCCAGCAGCGTAGGCCTAGCGGCGGACAATGAGCAGTTCTTC.

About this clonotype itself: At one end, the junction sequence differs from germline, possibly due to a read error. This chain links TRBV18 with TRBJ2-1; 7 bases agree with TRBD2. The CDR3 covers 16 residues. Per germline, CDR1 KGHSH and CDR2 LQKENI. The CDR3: CASSPYGRSSHNEQFF. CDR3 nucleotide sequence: TGTGCCAGCTCACCATACGGGAGGTCCTCCCACAATGAGCAGTTCTTC.